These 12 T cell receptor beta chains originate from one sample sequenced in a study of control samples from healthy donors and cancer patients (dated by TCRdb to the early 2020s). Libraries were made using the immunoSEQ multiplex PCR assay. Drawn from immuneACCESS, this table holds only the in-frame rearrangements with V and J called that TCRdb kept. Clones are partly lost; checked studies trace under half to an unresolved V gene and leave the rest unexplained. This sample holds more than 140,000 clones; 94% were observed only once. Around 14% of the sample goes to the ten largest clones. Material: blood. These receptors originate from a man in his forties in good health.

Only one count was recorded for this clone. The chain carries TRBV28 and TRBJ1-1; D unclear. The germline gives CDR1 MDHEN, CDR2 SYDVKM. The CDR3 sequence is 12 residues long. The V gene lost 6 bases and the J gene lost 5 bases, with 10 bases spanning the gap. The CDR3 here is CASSLVGTEAFF. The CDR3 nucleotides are TGTGCCAGCAGCCTGGTGGGGACTGAAGCTTTCTTT.

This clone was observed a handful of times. The CDR3 reads CASSLGRGQETQYF. The DNA for the CDR3 is TGTGCCAGCAGCCTAGGACGGGGACAAGAGACCCAGTACTTC. J is TRBJ2-5 and V is TRBV7-8, with a weak D call TRBD2 (5 bases). Trimming took off 5 bases at V and 2 bases at J, with 12 bases between the two ends. Per germline, CDR1 SGHVS and CDR2 FQNEAQ. CDR3 length: 14 residues.

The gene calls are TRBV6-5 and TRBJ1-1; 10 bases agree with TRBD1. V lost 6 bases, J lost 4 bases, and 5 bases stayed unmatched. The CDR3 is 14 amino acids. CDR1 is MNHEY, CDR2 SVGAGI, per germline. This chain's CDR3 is CASRPDRGPTEAFF. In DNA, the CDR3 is TGTGCCAGCAGGCCAGACAGGGGGCCCACTGAAGCTTTCTTT.

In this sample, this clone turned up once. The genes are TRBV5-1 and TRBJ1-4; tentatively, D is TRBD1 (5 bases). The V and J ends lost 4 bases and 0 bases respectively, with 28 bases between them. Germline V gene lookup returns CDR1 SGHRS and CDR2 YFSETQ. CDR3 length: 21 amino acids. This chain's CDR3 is CASSTLGMPGTPFATNEKLFF. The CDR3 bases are TGCGCCAGCAGCACCCTGGGCATGCCCGGGACTCCCTTTGCAACTAATGAAAAACTGTTTTTT.

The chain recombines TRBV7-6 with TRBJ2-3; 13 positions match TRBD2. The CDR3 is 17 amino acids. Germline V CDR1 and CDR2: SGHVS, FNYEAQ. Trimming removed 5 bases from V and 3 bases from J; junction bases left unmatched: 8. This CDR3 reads CASSPQTSGRRTDTQYF. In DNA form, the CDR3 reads TGTGCCAGCAGCCCTCAGACTAGCGGGAGGAGGACAGATACGCAGTATTTT. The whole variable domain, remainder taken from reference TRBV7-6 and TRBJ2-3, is GAGVSQSPRYKVTKRGQDVALRCDPISGHVSLYWYRQALGQGPEFLTYFNYEAQQDKSGLPNDRFSAERPEGSISTLTIQRTEQRDSAMYRCASSPQTSGRRTDTQYFGPGTRLTVL.

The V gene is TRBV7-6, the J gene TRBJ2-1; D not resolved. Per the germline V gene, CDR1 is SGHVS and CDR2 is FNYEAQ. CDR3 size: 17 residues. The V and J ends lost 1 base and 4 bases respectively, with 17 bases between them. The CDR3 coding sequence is TGTGCCAGCAGCTTAGACGAGAGACACCCCTTATACAATGAGCAGTTCTTC. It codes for CASSLDERHPLYNEQFF.

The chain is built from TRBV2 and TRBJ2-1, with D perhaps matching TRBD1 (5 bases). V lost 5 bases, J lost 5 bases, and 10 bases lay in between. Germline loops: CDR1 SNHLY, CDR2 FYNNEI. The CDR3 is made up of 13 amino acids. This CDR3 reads CASSLTANNEQFF. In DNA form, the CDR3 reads TGTGCCAGCAGTTTGACAGCCAACAATGAGCAGTTCTTC.

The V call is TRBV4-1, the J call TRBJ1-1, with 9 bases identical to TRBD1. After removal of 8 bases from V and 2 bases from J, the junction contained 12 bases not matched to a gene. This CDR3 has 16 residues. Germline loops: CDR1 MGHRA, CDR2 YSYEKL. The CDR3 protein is CASGGNRGHPNTEAFF. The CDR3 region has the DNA TGCGCCAGCGGGGGGAACAGGGGGCATCCTAACACTGAAGCTTTCTTT.

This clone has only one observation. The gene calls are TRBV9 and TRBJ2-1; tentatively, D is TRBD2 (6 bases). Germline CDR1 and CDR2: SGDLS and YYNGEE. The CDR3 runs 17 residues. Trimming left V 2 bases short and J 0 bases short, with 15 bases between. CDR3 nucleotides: TGTGCCAGCAGCGTGAGACTAGAAGGGTCCTCCTACAATGAGCAGTTCTTC. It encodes CASSVRLEGSSYNEQFF.

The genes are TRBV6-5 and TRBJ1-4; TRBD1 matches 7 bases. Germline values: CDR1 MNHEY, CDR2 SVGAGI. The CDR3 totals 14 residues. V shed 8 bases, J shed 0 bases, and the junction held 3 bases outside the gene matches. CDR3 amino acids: CASGGTATNEKLFF. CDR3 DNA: TGTGCCAGCGGGGGGACAGCAACTAATGAAAAACTGTTTTTT.

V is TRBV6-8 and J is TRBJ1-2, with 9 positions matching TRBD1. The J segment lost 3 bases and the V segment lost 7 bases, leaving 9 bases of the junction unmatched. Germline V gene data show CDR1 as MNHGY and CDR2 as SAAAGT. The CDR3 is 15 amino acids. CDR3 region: CASTSTGGVHYGYTF. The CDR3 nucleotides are TGTGCCAGCACGTCAACAGGGGGCGTCCACTATGGCTACACCTTC.

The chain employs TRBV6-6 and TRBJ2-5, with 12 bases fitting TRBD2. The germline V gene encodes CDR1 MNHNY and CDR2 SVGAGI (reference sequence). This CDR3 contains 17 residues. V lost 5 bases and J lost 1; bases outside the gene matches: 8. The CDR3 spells CASSQRLAGDFQETQYF. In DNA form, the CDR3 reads TGTGCCAGCAGTCAAAGACTAGCGGGGGATTTCCAAGAGACCCAGTACTTC.